This TCR beta chain is from a study of T cells in Graves' hyperthyroidism and ophthalmopathy. The study defined stable Graves' hyperthyroidism as no ophthalmopathy progression within 18 months. PBMCs were sourced from approximately 10 ml fresh peripheral blood. Points on this clonotype: This could be a read error, since a much larger clone is one nucleotide away.

The investigators amplified TCR beta CDR3 regions from RNA transcripts. The HTBI set primed first-round TCR CDR3 RT-PCR. TCRdb reprocessed the multiplex PCR reads via MiXCR and lists one record per CDR3 protein. In the table there are 800,000 or so distinct CDR3 sequences, over 35% of which are singletons. Trimming cost V 2 bases and J 3 bases, with 11 bases left between them. Per germline, CDR1 ENHRY and CDR2 SYGVKD. The CDR3 has 14 amino acids. Sequences were obtained from blood. This sequence originates from a man between 18 and 29 years old with Graves' hyperthyroidism. V is TRBV10-3 and J is TRBJ2-7; D may correspond to TRBD1 or TRBD2 (5 bases each). DNA of the CDR3: TGTGCCATCAGTGAGGCAGGGACCTTCTACGAGCAGTACTTC. Its protein product is CAISEAGTFYEQYF.